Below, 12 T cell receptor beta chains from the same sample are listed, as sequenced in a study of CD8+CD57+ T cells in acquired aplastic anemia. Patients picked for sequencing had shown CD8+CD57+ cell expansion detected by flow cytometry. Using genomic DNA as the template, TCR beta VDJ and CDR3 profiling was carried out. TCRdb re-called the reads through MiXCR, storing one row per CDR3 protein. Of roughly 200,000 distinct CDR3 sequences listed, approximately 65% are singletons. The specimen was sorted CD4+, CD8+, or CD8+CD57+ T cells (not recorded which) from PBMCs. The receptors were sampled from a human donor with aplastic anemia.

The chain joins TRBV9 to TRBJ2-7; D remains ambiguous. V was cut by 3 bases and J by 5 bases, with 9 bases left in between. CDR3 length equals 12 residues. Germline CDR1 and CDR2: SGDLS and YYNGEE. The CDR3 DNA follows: TGTGCCAGCAGCGACCCAGACCACGAGCAGTACTTC. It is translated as CASSDPDHEQYF.

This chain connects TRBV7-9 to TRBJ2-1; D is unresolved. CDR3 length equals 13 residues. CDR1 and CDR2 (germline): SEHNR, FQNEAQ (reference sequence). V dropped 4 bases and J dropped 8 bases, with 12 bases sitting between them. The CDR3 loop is CASSSPSGDEQFF. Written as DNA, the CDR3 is TGTGCCAGCAGCTCCCCTAGTGGGGATGAGCAGTTCTTC.

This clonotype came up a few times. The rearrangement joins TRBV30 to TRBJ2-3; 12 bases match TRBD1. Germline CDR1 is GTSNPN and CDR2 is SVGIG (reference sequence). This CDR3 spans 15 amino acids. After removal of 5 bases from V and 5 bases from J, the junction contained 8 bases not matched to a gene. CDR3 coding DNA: TGTGCCTGGGACCCGGGACAGGGGGCAAGAGATACGCAGTATTTT. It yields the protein CAWDPGQGARDTQYF.

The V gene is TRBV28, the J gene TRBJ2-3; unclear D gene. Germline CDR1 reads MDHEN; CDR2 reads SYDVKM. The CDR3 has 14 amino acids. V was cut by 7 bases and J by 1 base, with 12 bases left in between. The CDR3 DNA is TGTGCCAGCAAAAGGGCAGGAGGCACAGATACGCAGTATTTT. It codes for CASKRAGGTDTQYF.

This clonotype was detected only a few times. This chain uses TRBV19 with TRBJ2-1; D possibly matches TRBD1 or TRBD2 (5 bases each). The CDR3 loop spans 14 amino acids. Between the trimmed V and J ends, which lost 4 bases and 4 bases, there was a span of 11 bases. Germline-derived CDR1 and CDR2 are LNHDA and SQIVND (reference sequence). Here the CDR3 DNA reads TGTGCCAGTAGTAAAGGGACGCGGTACAATGAGCAGTTCTTC. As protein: CASSKGTRYNEQFF.

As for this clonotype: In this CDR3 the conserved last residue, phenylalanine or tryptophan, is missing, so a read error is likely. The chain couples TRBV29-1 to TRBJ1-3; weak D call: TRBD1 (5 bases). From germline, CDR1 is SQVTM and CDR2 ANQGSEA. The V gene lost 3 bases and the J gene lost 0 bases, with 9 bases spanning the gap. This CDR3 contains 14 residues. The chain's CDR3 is CSVEGGTSGNTIYL. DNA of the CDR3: TGCAGCGTTGAGGGGGGAACCTCTGGAAACACCATATATCTT.

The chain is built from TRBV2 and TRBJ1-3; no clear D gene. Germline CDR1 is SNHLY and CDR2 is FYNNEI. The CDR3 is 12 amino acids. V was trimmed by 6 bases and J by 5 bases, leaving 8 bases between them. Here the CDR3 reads CASSPSRNTIYF. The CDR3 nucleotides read TGTGCCAGCAGCCCTTCCAGAAACACCATATATTTT.

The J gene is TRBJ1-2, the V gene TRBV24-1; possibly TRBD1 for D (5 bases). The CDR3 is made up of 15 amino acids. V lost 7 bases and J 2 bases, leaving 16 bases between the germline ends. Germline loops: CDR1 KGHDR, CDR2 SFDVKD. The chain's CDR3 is CATSSGIPSNYGYTF. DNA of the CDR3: TGTGCCACCAGCTCAGGGATCCCCTCCAACTATGGCTACACCTTC.

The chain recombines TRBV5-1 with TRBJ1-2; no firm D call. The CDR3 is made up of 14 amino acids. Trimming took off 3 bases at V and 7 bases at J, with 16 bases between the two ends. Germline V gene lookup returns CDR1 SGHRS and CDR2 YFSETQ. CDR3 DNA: TGCGCCAGCAGCTCGGGTGAGGGCGGTCGTGGCTACACCTTC. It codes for CASSSGEGGRGYTF.

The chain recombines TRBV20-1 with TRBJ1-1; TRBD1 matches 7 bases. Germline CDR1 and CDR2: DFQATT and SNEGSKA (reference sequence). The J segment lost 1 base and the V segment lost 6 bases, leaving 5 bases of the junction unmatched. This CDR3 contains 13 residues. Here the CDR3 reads CSAPTGKNTEAFF. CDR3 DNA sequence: TGCAGTGCCCCGACAGGGAAGAACACTGAAGCTTTCTTT.

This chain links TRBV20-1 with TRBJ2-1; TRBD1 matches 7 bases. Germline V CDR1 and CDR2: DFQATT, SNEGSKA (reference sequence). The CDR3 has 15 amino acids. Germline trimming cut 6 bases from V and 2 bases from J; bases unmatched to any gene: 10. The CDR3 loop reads CSATHSGQPYNEQFF. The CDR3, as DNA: TGCAGTGCCACGCACTCGGGACAGCCCTACAATGAGCAGTTCTTC.

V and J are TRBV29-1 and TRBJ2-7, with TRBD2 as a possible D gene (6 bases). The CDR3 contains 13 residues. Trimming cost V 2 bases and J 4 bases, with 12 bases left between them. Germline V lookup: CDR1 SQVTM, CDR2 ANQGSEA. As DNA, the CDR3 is TGCAGCGTTGAACTACTGGGAGGATACGAGCAGTACTTC. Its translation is CSVELLGGYEQYF.